The T cell receptor beta chain described here comes from a study of blood T cell repertoires in COVID-19. Study as a whole: In each case, the material was cDNA or gDNA derived from T cells, B-cell-depleted T cells, or PBMCs.

Libraries were prepared by immunoSEQ multiplex PCR; TCRdb keeps only in-frame clonotypes and omits some of them. This table holds tens of thousands of clones, approximately 84% found once. This TCR came from a man in his 60s with COVID-19, enrolled during active disease. The sequenced sample consisted of peripheral blood.

CDR3 loop: CASSDPRTSGNEQFF. Written as DNA, the CDR3 is TGTGCCAGCAGTGACCCTAGGACTAGCGGCAATGAGCAGTTCTTC. This chain links TRBV25-1 with TRBJ2-1; TRBD2 matches at 10 bases. CDR1 and CDR2 from the germline V gene are MGHDK and SYGVNS. The CDR3 consists of 15 residues. Trimming at V came to 3 bases and at J to 6 bases, leaving 5 bases not matched to a gene. Drawing the rest from reference TRBV25-1 and TRBJ2-1, the complete variable domain is EADIYQTPRYLVIGTGKKITLECSQTMGHDKMYWYQQDPGMELHLIHYSYGVNSTEKGDLSSESTVSRIRTEHFPLTLESARPSHTSQYLCASSDPRTSGNEQFFGPGTRLTVL.